These 14 T cell receptor beta chains originate from one sample sequenced in a study of shared clonotypes between healthy human individuals. Profiling relied on immunoSEQ multiplex PCR, and the TCRdb table lists in-frame clones only, not all of them. This sample carries a few million clones, approximately 95% of them seen once, and the ten largest clones take under 0.45%. The sequenced sample was naive CD4+ T cells from PBMCs. Subset described: CD45RA+ positively selected. The receptors derive from a man in his late teens or twenties in good health. Some clones in this sample may be carry-over from other donors' samples.

The V gene is TRBV20-1, the J gene TRBJ2-5; no firm D call. Trimming took 6 bases from V and 6 from J, leaving 11 bases between them. The length of the CDR3 is 11 residues. Germline CDR1 reads DFQATT; CDR2 reads SNEGSKA (reference sequence). The DNA of the CDR3 is TGCAGTGCCGTGGCTCGACAGACCCAGTACTTC. Protein product: CSAVARQTQYF.

The chain joins TRBV5-8 to TRBJ2-4, with a possible D match to TRBD2 (5 bases). CDR1 is SGHTS, CDR2 YDEGEE, per germline. The CDR3 has 13 amino acids. Trimming took 0 bases from V and 6 from J, leaving 7 bases between them. DNA of the CDR3: TGTGCCAGCAGCTTGGTCGGAGGAAACATTCAGTACTTC. This codes for CASSLVGGNIQYF.

V is TRBV10-1 and J is TRBJ1-4; no clear D. Germline lookup yields CDR1 WNHNN and CDR2 SYGVQD (reference sequence). This CDR3 is built from 14 residues. V was cut by 2 bases and J by 0 bases, with 4 bases left in between. The DNA of the CDR3 is TGCGCCAGCAGTGAGGGGTCAACTAATGAAAAACTGTTTTTT. This sequence encodes CASSEGSTNEKLFF.

CDR3 in amino acids: CASSLADTGRKIRYEQYF. The CDR3 DNA reads as TGCGCCAGCAGCCTCGCAGACACGGGACGGAAAATTCGTTACGAGCAGTACTTC. The V and J genes are TRBV4-1 and TRBJ2-7; tentatively, D is TRBD1 or TRBD2 (5 bases each). With 4 bases removed from V and 4 bases from J, the gap between germline ends came to 26 bases. CDR1 and CDR2 from the germline V gene are MGHRA and YSYEKL. The CDR3 totals 18 residues.

The rearrangement uses TRBV27 and TRBJ1-1; D not resolved. CDR1 is MNHEY and CDR2 is SMNVEV in the germline V gene (reference sequence). There are 14 residues in the CDR3. Between the trimmed V and J ends, which lost 2 bases and 2 bases, there was a span of 9 bases. This CDR3 reads CASSLRVGNTEAFF. CDR3 nucleotides: TGTGCCAGCAGTTTACGGGTGGGCAACACTGAAGCTTTCTTT.

The V call is TRBV14, the J call TRBJ2-1; 7 positions agree with TRBD1. The germline CDR1 and CDR2 sequences are SGHDN and FVKESK. V dropped 2 bases and J dropped 3; count of bases not matched to a gene: 7. This CDR3 is built from 16 residues. In DNA form, the CDR3 reads TGTGCCAGCAGCCAACCACGACAGGGTGGCTACAATGAGCAGTTCTTC. Its protein product is CASSQPRQGGYNEQFF.

The rearrangement links TRBV25-1 to TRBJ1-6; D perhaps matches TRBD1 (6 bases). The V gene lost 7 bases and the J gene lost 9 bases, with 16 bases spanning the gap. There are 14 residues in the CDR3. Looked up from germline, CDR1 is MGHDK and CDR2 is SYGVNS. In DNA form, the CDR3 reads TGTGCCAGCACCAAGGGAGGGGGACCTTCACCCCTCCACTTT. Protein product: CASTKGGGPSPLHF. The variable domain in full, with the rest retrieved from reference TRBV25-1 and TRBJ1-6, is EADIYQTPRYLVIGTGKKITLECSQTMGHDKMYWYQQDPGMELHLIHYSYGVNSTEKGDLSSESTVSRIRTEHFPLTLESARPSHTSQYLCASTKGGGPSPLHFGNGTRLTVT.

This chain connects TRBV5-4 to TRBJ2-5; the match to TRBD1 covers 7 bases. The V and J ends lost 3 bases and 5 bases, in that order; junction bases with no gene match: 7. Germline-derived CDR1 and CDR2 are SGHNT and YYREEE (reference sequence). The CDR3 is made up of 14 amino acids. The CDR3 DNA follows: TGTGCCAGCAGCTCCCCACAGGGGCGGGAGACCCAGTACTTC. The encoded protein is CASSSPQGRETQYF.

V gene TRBV28 combines with J gene TRBJ2-3; D is undetermined. V lost 6 bases and J lost 2, with 18 bases in between. The germline V gene encodes CDR1 MDHEN and CDR2 SYDVKM. This CDR3 is built from 16 residues. The CDR3 loop is CASSPVGPEITDTQYF. The CDR3 nucleotides are TGTGCCAGCAGCCCGGTCGGACCGGAGATCACAGATACGCAGTATTTT.

The rearrangement uses TRBV9 and TRBJ1-2, with D perhaps TRBD1 (6 bases). V lost 0 bases to trimming and J lost 7 bases, with 10 bases between them. Germline V gene lookup returns CDR1 SGDLS and CDR2 YYNGEE. The CDR3 runs 13 residues. This CDR3 is CASSVESRGGYTF. In DNA form, the CDR3 reads TGTGCCAGCAGCGTAGAATCCAGGGGTGGCTACACCTTC.

The chain recombines TRBV7-2 with TRBJ2-5; D not certain. The CDR3 extends over 14 amino acids. V lost 2 bases to trimming and J lost 0 bases, with 7 bases between them. From germline, CDR1 is SGHTA and CDR2 FQGNSA. CDR3 region: CASSLFAYQETQYF. CDR3 DNA: TGTGCCAGCAGCTTATTCGCGTACCAAGAGACCCAGTACTTC.

The rearrangement joins TRBV15 to TRBJ1-1; D gene unclear. The germline gives CDR1 LNHNV, CDR2 YYDKDF (reference sequence). The V gene lost 0 bases and the J gene lost 11 bases, with 19 bases spanning the gap. This CDR3 is built from 15 residues. The DNA for the CDR3 is TGTGCCACCAGCAGAGAAAAGGGTAGGTTCTTCGTGGCTTTCTTT. This sequence encodes CATSREKGRFFVAFF.

This chain joins TRBV6-6 and TRBJ2-5, with D perhaps TRBD1 (6 bases). This CDR3 is built from 13 residues. The V and J ends lost 2 bases and 4 bases respectively, with 8 bases between them. Germline V gives CDR1 MNHNY, CDR2 SVGAGI (reference sequence). Written as DNA, the CDR3 is TGTGCCAGCAGTTACACAGGGAGAGAGACCCAGTACTTC. It translates to CASSYTGRETQYF.

This clone occurred once. Different DNA sequences within this sample yield the same CDR3. V is TRBV19 and J is TRBJ1-1; no clear D. The CDR3 loop spans 12 amino acids. Germline CDR1 reads LNHDA; CDR2 reads SQIVND (reference sequence). V gave up 4 bases and J gave up 7 bases, with 10 bases separating them. The CDR3 region has the DNA TGTGCCAGTAGTACCGGACGTAGTGAAGCTTTCTTT. Amino acids: CASSTGRSEAFF.